One and the same sample provided the 19 T cell receptor beta chains below, sequenced in a study of blood T cell repertoires in COVID-19 (TCRdb year 2020). The library was made by the immunoSEQ multiplex PCR assay. TCRdb obtained this table from immuneACCESS and retained in-frame rearrangements with V and J assigned. These tables miss some clones; where compared with another copy, unresolved V genes account for less than half of the shortfall, and the remainder is unexplained. Across this sample there are 65,000 to 90,000 clones, with roughly nine tenths seen only once. Clones ranked in the top ten supply 8% to 10% of the sample. The sample consisted of peripheral blood. These receptors came from a man between 50 and 59 years old with acute or convalescent COVID-19.

The J gene is TRBJ1-5, the V gene TRBV6-5; 8 bases are a match to TRBD1. Germline V lookup: CDR1 MNHEY, CDR2 SVGAGI. The CDR3 contains 14 residues. V lost 4 bases, J lost 6 bases, and 5 bases stayed unmatched. This CDR3 is CASSSGQVSQPQHF. The CDR3 nucleotides are TGTGCCAGCAGTTCGGGACAGGTGAGTCAGCCCCAGCATTTT.

V gene TRBV4-2 combines with J gene TRBJ2-2; TRBD2 agrees at 9 bases. Germline trimming cut 1 base from V and 1 base from J; bases unmatched to any gene: 10. This CDR3 is 19 amino acids long. The germline V gene encodes CDR1 LGHNA and CDR2 YNFKEQ. This CDR3 reads CASSQASSSGNLNTGELFF. The DNA of the CDR3 is TGTGCCAGCAGCCAAGCGTCGTCTAGCGGGAACCTGAACACCGGGGAGCTGTTTTTT.

J is TRBJ2-2 and V is TRBV5-6; maybe TRBD1 (5 bases). Trimming pared 1 base from V and 0 bases from J, leaving 10 bases between. Germline V CDR1 and CDR2: SGHDT, YYEEEE. The CDR3 is made up of 16 amino acids. The CDR3 region has the DNA TGTGCCAGCAGCTTGTACGGACAAGCGAACACCGGGGAGCTGTTTTTT. Its protein product is CASSLYGQANTGELFF.

The gene calls are TRBV6-5 and TRBJ2-1; TRBD1 matches 8 bases. The CDR3 runs 15 residues. J gave up 4 bases and V 0 bases, and 2 bases lay outside the gene matches. From germline, CDR1 is MNHEY and CDR2 SVGAGI. This CDR3 reads CASSYSGTGYNEQFF. CDR3 nucleotide sequence: TGTGCCAGCAGTTACTCCGGGACAGGTTACAATGAGCAGTTCTTC.

This chain links TRBV2 with TRBJ1-2; D might be TRBD1 (5 bases). V lost 11 bases to trimming and J lost 3 bases, with 13 bases between them. The CDR3 loop spans 12 amino acids. The germline V gene encodes CDR1 SNHLY and CDR2 FYNNEI. The chain's CDR3 is CALGAGDYGYTF. CDR3 in DNA: TGTGCCCTAGGGGCGGGGGACTATGGCTACACCTTC.

The chain links TRBV19 to TRBJ1-1; D ambiguous. Germline V CDR1 and CDR2: LNHDA, SQIVND (reference sequence). Trimming took off 0 bases at V and 8 bases at J, with 10 bases between the two ends. The CDR3 is 13 amino acids. The CDR3 reads CASSIDRRGEAFF. The CDR3 DNA reads as TGTGCCAGTAGTATAGATCGTCGAGGGGAAGCTTTCTTT.

This chain uses TRBV19 with TRBJ1-5, with 7 bases that match TRBD1. V shed 3 bases, J shed 0 bases, and the junction held 8 bases outside the gene matches. From germline, CDR1 is LNHDA and CDR2 SQIVND (reference sequence). The CDR3 loop spans 17 amino acids. The CDR3 protein is CASSISWTGNSNQPQHF. The CDR3 bases are TGTGCCAGTAGTATCTCTTGGACAGGCAATAGCAATCAGCCCCAGCATTTT.

CDR3 sequence reads: CASRPPGQGYNEQFF. Written as DNA, the CDR3 is TGCGCCAGCAGACCCCCGGGACAGGGATACAATGAGCAGTTCTTC. This rearrangement joins TRBV5-1 to TRBJ2-1; 9 nucleotides agree with TRBD1. The CDR3 runs 15 residues. Unmatched junction bases numbered 7, after V lost 5 bases and J lost 4 bases. Germline V gene lookup returns CDR1 SGHRS and CDR2 YFSETQ.

The chain combines TRBV5-1 with TRBJ1-1; TRBD1 matches 9 bases. The J segment lost 2 bases and the V segment lost 3 bases, leaving 5 bases of the junction unmatched. There are 15 residues in the CDR3. The germline gives CDR1 SGHRS, CDR2 YFSETQ. Written as DNA, the CDR3 is TGCGCCAGCAGCTCACAGGGACAGGGAAACACTGAAGCTTTCTTT. Its protein is CASSSQGQGNTEAFF.

V is TRBV21-1 and J is TRBJ1-1; the table assigns TRBD1, which was not confirmed against the DNA. TRBV21-1 is described as a pseudogene. This CDR3 is 19 amino acids long. The CDR3 loop reads CASSKLPRMGQVTNTEAFF. The CDR3 nucleotides are TGTGCCAGCAGCAAATTGCCCCGAATGGGTCAGGTAACGAACACTGAAGCTTTCTTT.

V usage is TRBV11-2 and J usage is TRBJ1-2, with 12 nucleotides matching TRBD1. Trimming cost V 4 bases and J 4 bases; bases outside gene matches: 4. Germline-derived CDR1 and CDR2 are SGHAT and FQNNGV. The CDR3 covers 15 residues. CDR3 amino acids: CASSSGTGGGYGYTF. The CDR3, as DNA: TGTGCCAGCAGCTCCGGGACAGGGGGCGGCTATGGCTACACCTTC.

The chain employs TRBV7-9 and TRBJ2-5; 11 bases are shared with TRBD2. Germline V gives CDR1 SEHNR, CDR2 FQNEAQ (reference sequence). The V and J ends lost 4 bases and 7 bases, in that order; junction bases with no gene match: 20. The CDR3 has 19 residues. CDR3: CASSSQGASGGTQSLTQYF. CDR3 nucleotide sequence: TGTGCCAGCAGCTCCCAGGGTGCTAGCGGGGGGACCCAATCCTTGACCCAGTACTTC.

The CDR3, as DNA: TGTGCCAGCAGCGGAGGACAGGGGAGGGAAAAACTGTTTTTT. Residues: CASSGGQGREKLFF. V is TRBV5-4 and J is TRBJ1-4; 9 bases agree with TRBD1. This CDR3 has 14 amino acids. Germline CDR1 and CDR2: SGHNT and YYREEE (reference sequence). With 4 bases clipped from V and 8 bases from J, the junction kept 6 bases outside the gene matches.

This chain links TRBV18 with TRBJ1-1; 8 positions agree with TRBD1. V shed 5 bases, J shed 5 bases, and the junction held 7 bases outside the gene matches. The CDR3 spans 14 residues. Germline CDR1 reads KGHSH; CDR2 reads LQKENI. The CDR3, as DNA: TGTGCCAGCTCAAAGACAGGGGACTCTACTGAAGCTTTCTTT. Translating it yields CASSKTGDSTEAFF.

The chain combines TRBV2 with TRBJ2-2; D is unclear. V lost 6 bases and J 2 bases, leaving 10 bases between the germline ends. Germline loops: CDR1 SNHLY, CDR2 FYNNEI. The CDR3 is made up of 14 amino acids. CDR3 sequence (DNA): TGTGCCAGCAGAATTCAGACTAACACCGGGGAGCTGTTTTTT. Amino acid sequence: CASRIQTNTGELFF.

This chain uses TRBV9 with TRBJ2-3; D is undetermined. Deletions cut 0 bases from V and 5 bases from J, with 4 bases between. The CDR3 is made up of 12 amino acids. The germline V gene encodes CDR1 SGDLS and CDR2 YYNGEE. The CDR3 DNA is TGTGCCAGCAGCGTAGTTCTAGATACGCAGTATTTT. Amino acids: CASSVVLDTQYF.

This chain joins TRBV7-9 and TRBJ1-1; no firm D call. Germline CDR1 reads SEHNR; CDR2 reads FQNEAQ (reference sequence). The CDR3 has 13 amino acids. V was clipped by 2 bases and J by 5 bases, with 9 bases between them. This CDR3 reads CASSLFERTEAFF. CDR3 nucleotide sequence: TGTGCCAGCAGCTTATTTGAGAGGACTGAAGCTTTCTTT.

This rearrangement joins TRBV6-1 to TRBJ1-5, with a possible D match to TRBD1 (5 bases). The V end lost 2 bases, the J end lost 6 bases, and 14 bases lay between the germline ends. Per germline, CDR1 MNHNS and CDR2 SASEGT. This CDR3 is built from 15 residues. The CDR3 protein is CASSESGGIRQPQHF. DNA of the CDR3: TGTGCCAGCAGTGAATCGGGGGGGATTCGTCAGCCCCAGCATTTT.

V usage is TRBV7-9 and J usage is TRBJ2-3, with 8 bases identical to TRBD1. CDR1 and CDR2 from the germline V gene are SEHNR and FQNEAQ (reference sequence). This CDR3 has 15 amino acids. J lost 4 bases, V lost 5 bases, and 8 bases had no gene match. CDR3 nucleotides: TGTGCCAGCAGCGCGAACAGGGGGGAGGCAGATACGCAGTATTTT. This gives the protein CASSANRGEADTQYF.